Listed below are T cell receptor beta chains from one sample, sequenced in a study of T cells in localized non-small cell lung cancer. TCRdb keeps only in-frame clones here, not all; method: immunoSEQ multiplex PCR. The data contain about 35,000 clones, roughly 90% of them singletons. The sample in question was peripheral blood mononuclear cells, obtained before any cancer treatment. The receptors come from a female donor older than 55 with stage II lung adenocarcinoma. CDR3s leave out the opening cysteine and the closing phenylalanine or tryptophan. Some rows have no size entry. The others give once, few or many, or a class for an expanded clone.

TRBV19	TRBJ2-7	once	ASSMFGQSSYEQY
TRBV28	TRBJ1-1	.	ASSLQDPEAF
TRBV7-3	TRBJ2-1	.	ASSLMGDEQF
TRBV2	TRBJ2-2	.	ASSVQGLVRGELF
TRBV19	TRBJ1-4	few	APSTGETNEKLF
TRBV4-1	TRBJ2-6	.	ASSQALQGWRSGANVLT
TRBV7-9	TRBJ2-6	.	ASSPWGQQASGANVLT
TRBV19	TRBJ2-2	.	ASIPPGRHPGELF
TRBV30	TRBJ1-4	.	AWSVRQGEKLF
TRBV7-2	TRBJ1-6	.	ASTQRGVGSPLH
TRBV7-2	TRBJ2-1	.	ASSPLGTGTYNEQF
TRBV10-3	TRBJ1-5	.	AISEGDRGIQPQH
TRBV10-3	TRBJ1-2	.	AISSMGVDGYT
TRBV19	TRBJ2-2	.	ASSSGQGFFTGELF
TRBV6-6	TRBJ2-7	.	ASRAGDEQY
TRBV18	TRBJ1-2	.	ASSPPLTGAYGYT
TRBV5-5	TRBJ1-6	.	ASTWGTDSPLH
TRBV25-1	TRBJ1-2	.	ASSKKGSLDYGYT
TRBV5-1	TRBJ2-3	.	ASSLGTSGSADTQY
TRBV28	TRBJ1-2	.	ASSPRLVQQNGYT
TRBV5-1	TRBJ2-3	.	ASSLLGGAVDTQY
TRBV7-2	TRBJ1-1	.	ASSLGLGTEAF
TRBV5-4	TRBJ2-5	.	ASSSRDIGETQY
TRBV5-4	TRBJ2-3	.	ASSQRGVGTDTQY
TRBV7-3	TRBJ2-1	.	ASSFDRGPYNEQF
TRBV5-1	TRBJ2-7	.	ASSLERYYEQY
TRBV15	TRBJ2-6	once	ATSSPVVRGANVLT
TRBV27	TRBJ2-4	once	ASSPYGGEAKNIQY
TRBV5-1	TRBJ2-5	.	ASSSRGIETQY
TRBV6-4	TRBJ2-1	.	ASSEGLAGVFEQF
TRBV7-2	TRBJ2-7	.	ASSLAVRLTYEQY